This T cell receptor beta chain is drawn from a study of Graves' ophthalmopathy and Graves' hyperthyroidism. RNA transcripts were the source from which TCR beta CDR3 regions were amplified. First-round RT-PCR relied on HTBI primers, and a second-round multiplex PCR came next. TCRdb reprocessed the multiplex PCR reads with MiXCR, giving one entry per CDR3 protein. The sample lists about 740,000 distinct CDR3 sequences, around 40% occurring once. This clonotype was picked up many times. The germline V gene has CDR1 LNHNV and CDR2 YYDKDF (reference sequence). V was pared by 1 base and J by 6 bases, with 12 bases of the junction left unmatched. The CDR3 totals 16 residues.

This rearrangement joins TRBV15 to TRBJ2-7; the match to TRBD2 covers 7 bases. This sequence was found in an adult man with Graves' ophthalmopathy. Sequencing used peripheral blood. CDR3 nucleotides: TGTGCCACCAGCAGAGGCGGCGCCAGGGAGGGTTGCGAGCAGTACTTC. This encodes CATSRGGAREGCEQYF.